A single sample gave rise to the 21 T cell receptor beta chains below, sequenced in a study of identical twins. In TCRdb, the 5' RACE reads were re-called with MiXCR into one record per CDR3 protein. Among about 690,000 distinct CDR3 sequences listed, 5.5% to 6.5% were seen once. Specimen: naive T cells sorted from blood. These receptors came from a young man in good health.

There are many counts of this clonotype. One end of the junction varies from germline; a read error may be responsible. The rearrangement links TRBV4-2 to TRBJ2-3; perhaps TRBD2 as D (5 bases). The germline gives CDR1 LGHNA, CDR2 YNFKEQ. This CDR3 is built from 13 residues. CDR3 DNA sequence: TGCGCCAGCAGCCAAGACCGGGGAGATACGCAGTATTTT. It is translated as CASSQDRGDTQYF.

The chain links TRBV7-9 to TRBJ2-1; no firm D call. The CDR3 is 15 residues long. The V end lost 2 bases, the J end lost 4 bases, and 12 bases lay between the germline ends. CDR1 is SEHNR and CDR2 is FQNEAQ in the germline V gene (reference sequence). Here the CDR3 reads CASSLSLSLYNEQFF. The CDR3 nucleotides read TGTGCCAGCAGCTTAAGTTTATCGCTTTACAATGAGCAGTTCTTC.

This clonotype showed up many times. The chain combines TRBV6-1 with TRBJ2-3, with D possibly matching TRBD1 (5 bases). In germline, CDR1 is MNHNS, CDR2 SASEGT. CDR3 size: 14 residues. The ends were cut back, 8 bases at V and 5 bases at J, with 17 bases in the middle. Written as DNA, the CDR3 is TGTGCCAGCGCAGGGATACGCGCGCGAGATACGCAGTATTTT. This encodes CASAGIRARDTQYF.

This chain uses TRBV2 with TRBJ2-1; 10 bases map to TRBD1. The J segment lost 9 bases and the V segment lost 6 bases, leaving 11 bases of the junction unmatched. The V gene's germline CDR1 is SNHLY and CDR2 FYNNEI. This CDR3 region has 15 residues. The CDR3 sequence: CASRGQGRRSTEQFF. In DNA, the CDR3 is TGTGCCAGCAGGGGACAGGGGAGACGAAGTACTGAGCAGTTCTTC.

This clonotype has only a few counts. The chain is built from TRBV18 and TRBJ2-2, with a tentative D call TRBD2 (6 bases). There are 15 residues in the CDR3. V was trimmed by 2 bases and J by 4 bases, leaving 11 bases between them. Germline assignment: CDR1 KGHSH and CDR2 LQKENI. The CDR3 sequence is CASSPVLARTGELFF. As DNA, the CDR3 is TGTGCCAGCTCACCAGTCCTAGCGCGCACCGGGGAGCTGTTTTTT.

This clonotype was seen repeatedly, ten times or more. The chain couples TRBV30 to TRBJ2-3; 8 bases agree with TRBD2. This CDR3 region has 14 residues. Per germline, CDR1 GTSNPN and CDR2 SVGIG (reference sequence). J lost 3 bases, V lost 0 bases, and 2 bases had no gene match. CDR3 sequence reads: CAWSVLAATDTQYF. CDR3 bases: TGTGCCTGGAGTGTACTAGCGGCAACAGATACGCAGTATTTT.

This clonotype was detected ten times or more. The junction shows a germline mismatch at one end, possibly a read error. CDR3 nucleotides: TGTGCCAGCAGTTTACAGAGCTCCTACAATGAGCAGTTCTTC. This gives the protein CASSLQSSYNEQFF. V and J are TRBV5-1 and TRBJ2-1, with D unclear. The germline V gene encodes CDR1 SGHRS and CDR2 YFSETQ. CDR3 length: 14 residues.

This clonotype was seen at least ten times. The V call is TRBV10-3, the J call TRBJ2-7; 8 nucleotides align to TRBD1. Germline V gene data show CDR1 as ENHRY and CDR2 as SYGVKD. The CDR3 runs 13 residues. V lost 3 bases to trimming and J lost 3 bases; unmatched junction nucleotides: 1. The CDR3 coding sequence is TGTGCCATCAGTGATACAGGGGGCTACGAGCAGTACGTC. It translates to CAISDTGGYEQYV.

Points on this clonotype: A read error is possible here, since a much larger clone lies one base away. This rearrangement joins TRBV6-1 to TRBJ2-3; no firm D call. Trimming stripped 7 bases from V and 1 base from J, with 9 bases between. CDR3 length: 13 amino acids. From germline, CDR1 is MNHNS and CDR2 SASEGT. The CDR3 coding sequence is TGTGCCAGCAACCCGACCCGCACAGATACGCAGTATTTT. Translation: CASNPTRTDTQYF.

CDR3 sequence (DNA): TGTGCCATCAGTGATATGGGGGCAAACACTGAAGCTTTCTTT. As protein: CAISDMGANTEAFF. The genes are TRBV10-3 and TRBJ1-1, with a weak D call TRBD1 (6 bases). Trimming removed 3 bases at V and 2 bases at J, with 10 bases between. Germline CDR1 and CDR2: ENHRY and SYGVKD. This CDR3 spans 14 amino acids.

This clonotype was observed a few times. The chain uses TRBV20-1 and TRBJ2-7; 10 nucleotides align to TRBD2. Germline V gives CDR1 DFQATT, CDR2 SNEGSKA (reference sequence). This CDR3 is 13 amino acids long. CDR3 in DNA: TGCAGCGGGCTAGAGGTAGCGGGAGGCGAGCAGTACTTC. Its protein product is CSGLEVAGGEQYF.

The chain carries TRBV20-1 and TRBJ1-1, with 7 nucleotides matching TRBD1. The junction had 3 bases not matched to a gene; V was cut back by 7 bases and J by 4 bases. The germline CDR1 and CDR2 sequences are DFQATT and SNEGSKA (reference sequence). This CDR3 is built from 11 residues. CDR3 protein: CSDRQGTEAFF. The CDR3 DNA reads TGCAGTGACCGACAGGGCACTGAAGCTTTCTTT.

This clonotype was picked up many times. The chain has TRBV5-1 and TRBJ2-5; 10 bases fit TRBD1. Germline loops: CDR1 SGHRS, CDR2 YFSETQ. The V segment lost 4 bases and the J segment 2 bases; nucleotides outside the gene matches: 5. This CDR3 has 15 residues. CDR3 amino acids: CASSMTGGLQETQYF. In nucleotides, the CDR3 is TGCGCCAGCAGCATGACAGGGGGCTTACAAGAGACCCAGTACTTC.

This clonotype was detected many times. This sequence joins TRBV25-1 and TRBJ2-1, with a weak D call TRBD2 (6 bases). Germline assignment: CDR1 MGHDK and CDR2 SYGVNS. The V and J ends lost 2 bases and 8 bases respectively, with 16 bases between them. CDR3 size: 15 residues. The CDR3 is CASSEGGGRRDEQFF. The CDR3 DNA is TGTGCCAGCAGTGAAGGAGGAGGGAGACGGGATGAGCAGTTCTTC.

This clonotype was seen many times. The chain has TRBV5-1 and TRBJ2-1; D is undetermined. V was trimmed by 0 bases and J by 8 bases, leaving 12 bases between them. The length of the CDR3 is 14 residues. Germline V CDR1 and CDR2: SGHRS, YFSETQ. CDR3 nucleotide sequence: TGCGCCAGCAGCTTGGCCGCGGTATACGATGAGCAGTTCTTC. Amino acids: CASSLAAVYDEQFF.

This clonotype was seen repeatedly, ten times or more. V and J are TRBV4-2 and TRBJ2-7, with TRBD1 identical over 12 bases. This CDR3 spans 18 amino acids. The V segment lost 3 bases and the J segment 4 bases; nucleotides outside the gene matches: 13. CDR1 is LGHNA, CDR2 YNFKEQ, per germline. Here the CDR3 reads CASSQDIGTGGMKYEQYF. DNA for the CDR3: TGTGCCAGCAGCCAGGACATTGGGACAGGGGGCATGAAGTACGAGCAGTACTTC.

This clonotype was seen repeatedly, ten times or more. This chain joins TRBV12-3 or TRBV12-4 and TRBJ1-5; the D gene is possibly TRBD1 (5 bases). The CDR3 consists of 15 residues. V was clipped by 6 bases and J by 3 bases, with 15 bases between them. The CDR3 sequence: CASSPGWDFNQPQHF. Written as DNA, the CDR3 is TGTGCCAGCAGCCCTGGGTGGGACTTCAATCAGCCCCAGCATTTT.

V usage is TRBV5-6 and J usage is TRBJ2-7, with TRBD1 matching over 7 bases. Germline lookup yields CDR1 SGHDT and CDR2 YYEEEE. Losses at the gene ends were 0 bases for V and 5 bases for J; bases not matched to a gene: 8. The CDR3 loop spans 15 amino acids. The CDR3 region is CASSLGSGTVDEQYF. The CDR3 DNA follows: TGTGCCAGCAGCTTGGGATCCGGGACAGTCGACGAGCAGTACTTC.

This clonotype was seen repeatedly, ten times or more. CDR3 residues: CASSQGIRGNEQFF. In DNA, the CDR3 is TGTGCCAGCAGTCAGGGCATCCGTGGGAATGAGCAGTTCTTC. The chain carries TRBV27 and TRBJ2-1; the D gene is possibly TRBD1 (5 bases). The CDR3 has 14 residues. The ends were cut back, 5 bases at V and 7 bases at J, with 15 bases in the middle. The germline CDR1 and CDR2 sequences are MNHEY and SMNVEV (reference sequence).

At least ten counts were recorded for this clonotype. CDR3 sequence (DNA): TGTGCCAGCAGCCAAGTTCCGGGGGAAGCCTACGAGCAGTACTTC. Encoded protein: CASSQVPGEAYEQYF. The rearrangement joins TRBV4-2 to TRBJ2-7; TRBD2 might be the D (6 bases). The length of the CDR3 is 15 residues. The V end lost 1 base, the J end lost 2 bases, and 12 bases lay between the germline ends. CDR1 and CDR2 (germline): LGHNA, YNFKEQ.

This clonotype was seen a handful of times. This chain connects TRBV11-2 to TRBJ1-4; D gene ambiguous. V was cut by 1 base and J by 1 base, with 10 bases left in between. The CDR3 is 16 amino acids. Germline CDR1 reads SGHAT; CDR2 reads FQNNGV. The CDR3 region has the DNA TGTGCCAGCAGCTTAGGGCAGACTTTAACTAATGAAAAACTGTTTTTT. Protein product: CASSLGQTLTNEKLFF.